This T cell receptor beta chain was documented in a study of T-cell reconstitution after alpha-beta-depleted transplantation in children. This clonotype was counted a few times. Its target is unknown. Regarding the study as a whole: There were reportedly several hundred expanded graft clones from which alpha-beta T cells came about two months after transplant.

It was with unique molecular identifiers that the TCRbeta library was prepared. MiXCR, run by TCRdb on the PCR reads, gives a single entry per CDR3 protein. Seen here are 300,000 to 350,000 distinct CDR3 sequences, 23% observed once, and the top ten hold over 9.5%. The sample in question was PBMCs, mostly from graft donor cells, obtained 180 days after TCRalphabeta/CD19-depleted stem cell transplant. This sequence was found in a male patient younger than 18 who had a stem cell transplant for acute lymphoblastic leukemia, so the T cells may come from the graft donor.

In nucleotides, the CDR3 is TGCAGTGCTAACTACGACAGGGGTGGGAAAAACATTCAGTACTTC. Translation: CSANYDRGGKNIQYF. The chain links TRBV20-1 to TRBJ2-4, with 8 bases aligning to TRBD1. J was trimmed by 4 bases and V by 4 bases; bases with no gene match: 9. CDR1 and CDR2 (germline): DFQATT, SNEGSKA (reference sequence). The CDR3 length is 15 residues.